The following is a T cell receptor beta chain sequence with its context. Its target is not known. CDR3 length equals 14 residues. Germline values: CDR1 SEHNR, CDR2 FQNEAQ (reference sequence). The V and J ends lost 5 bases and 5 bases, in that order; junction bases with no gene match: 6. Sequenced by immunoSEQ multiplex PCR; TCRdb stores in-frame clones only, minus some. The data show 70,000 to 100,000 clones, 84% seen once. The sample belongs to a study of PD-L1 blockade in urothelial cancer. Documented time point: pretreatment peripheral blood. Sample numbers ranged from 1 to 8 per patient, encompassing pretreatment and on-treatment collections. Study-wide results and limits: Better survival was predicted when blood TCR clonality before treatment fell below the median.

Source: PBMCs, taken around atezolizumab (anti-PD-L1) treatment. J is TRBJ2-3 and V is TRBV7-9; 8 nucleotides agree with TRBD1. This clonotype was sampled from a man aged 60 to 75 with urothelial cancer. DNA of the CDR3: TGTGCCAGCAGCGCCGGACAGGGACAAGATACGCAGTATTTT. Encoded protein: CASSAGQGQDTQYF.